This TCR beta chain was captured by sequencing in a study of blood T cells in healthy people across ages. Only a few counts were recorded for this clonotype. Through a sample-barcoded 5' primer and a J-beta primer mix, a second PCR was run for roughly 6 to 11 cycles. TCRdb reprocessed the 5' RACE reads via MiXCR and lists one record per CDR3 protein. The profile shows some 760,000 distinct CDR3 sequences, 20% to 30% of them singletons. The germline V gene encodes CDR1 LGHDT and CDR2 YNNKEL (reference sequence). V gave up 4 bases and J gave up 7 bases, with 17 bases separating them. This CDR3 spans 16 amino acids. This sample was shared with a second study, whose subject was T cells of mothers and their children.

J is TRBJ1-6 and V is TRBV3-1, with a possible D match to TRBD1 (5 bases). Sequencing was done on a sample of blood. The sequence derives from a boy younger than 18 in good health. The CDR3 region is CASSPSDGTGNSPLHF. DNA for the CDR3: TGTGCCAGCAGCCCTAGCGACGGGACGGGAAATTCACCCCTCCACTTT. Complete variable domain (other parts from reference TRBV3-1 and TRBJ1-6): DTAVSQTPKYLVTQMGNDKSIKCEQNLGHDTMYWYKQDSKKFLKIMFSYNNKELIINETVPNRFSPKSPDKAHLNLHINSLELGDSAVYFCASSPSDGTGNSPLHFGNGTRLTVT.